Following are 9 T cell receptor beta chains from one sample sequenced in a study of shared clonotypes between healthy human individuals. Cells designated naive CD8 were CD45RO-negative and were positively selected for CCR7, with terminally differentiated effector memory CD45RA+ cells excluded. Clones were read by immunoSEQ multiplex PCR, and TCRdb kept only the in-frame ones, dropping some. The sample contains roughly 770,000 clones, roughly 96% of which appear only once. The sequencing sample was made of naive CD8+ T cells sorted from blood. The receptors were gathered from a man under 40 in good health.

The V and J genes are TRBV27 and TRBJ1-5; 9 bases fit TRBD1. V shed 5 bases, J shed 6 bases, and the junction held 11 bases outside the gene matches. Looked up from germline, CDR1 is MNHEY and CDR2 is SMNVEV (reference sequence). The CDR3 consists of 16 residues. CDR3 DNA sequence: TGTGCCAGCAGTCTTAACAGGGGGCTAGCGGTTCAGCCCCAGCATTTT. Its translation is CASSLNRGLAVQPQHF.

With respect to this clone: Other DNA sequences in the same sample also yield this CDR3. The rearrangement uses TRBV11-2 and TRBJ2-3; unclear D gene. V lost 0 bases, J lost 0 bases, and 1 base lay in between. Germline CDR1 reads SGHAT; CDR2 reads FQNNGV. The CDR3 has 13 amino acids. The CDR3 loop reads CASSLESTDTQYF. The CDR3 DNA reads as TGTGCCAGCAGCTTAGAGAGCACAGATACGCAGTATTTT.

The genes are TRBV6-1 and TRBJ2-7; D gene unclear. Trimming cost V 6 bases and J 3 bases, with 6 bases left between them. Germline loops: CDR1 MNHNS, CDR2 SASEGT. The CDR3 contains 11 residues. CDR3: CASSQNYEQYF. The DNA for the CDR3 is TGTGCCAGCAGCCAGAACTACGAGCAGTACTTC.

This clone came up once. The J gene is TRBJ2-7, the V gene TRBV5-3, with D tentatively TRBD2 (7 bases). TRBV5-3 is labeled an ORF, and its function is uncertain. V lost 9 bases and J 1 base, leaving 20 bases between the germline ends. CDR3 length: 15 amino acids. The CDR3 here is CATFPTRGGSYEQYF. CDR3 nucleotide sequence: TGTGCCACTTTCCCCACGAGGGGGGGATCCTACGAGCAGTACTTC.

The chain is built from TRBV27 and TRBJ1-5; 7 nucleotides match TRBD1. CDR1 MNHEY and CDR2 SMNVEV come from the germline V gene (reference sequence). The V gene end was trimmed by 6 bases and the J gene end by 0 bases; junction bases not matched to a gene: 5. The CDR3 is 15 amino acids. CDR3 sequence reads: CASRLGGHSNQPQHF. The CDR3 DNA reads as TGTGCCAGCAGATTAGGGGGCCATAGCAATCAGCCCCAGCATTTT.

V and J are TRBV7-6 and TRBJ2-3, with a weak D call TRBD2 (6 bases). Looked up from germline, CDR1 is SGHVS and CDR2 is FNYEAQ. With 5 bases removed from V and 0 bases from J, the gap between germline ends came to 18 bases. This CDR3 comprises 17 residues. CDR3 bases: TGTGCCAGCAGCGCCTTAGGGTTAGCGGATAGCACAGATACGCAGTATTTT. Translated: CASSALGLADSTDTQYF.

The chain employs TRBV4-1 and TRBJ2-5; 9 bases are shared with TRBD2. After removal of 3 bases from V and 2 bases from J, the junction contained 13 bases not matched to a gene. Germline CDR1 reads MGHRA; CDR2 reads YSYEKL. The CDR3 loop spans 18 amino acids. The CDR3 is CASSHPVVEREVQETQYF. CDR3 nucleotides: TGCGCCAGCAGCCACCCTGTGGTGGAGCGGGAGGTTCAAGAGACCCAGTACTTC.

With respect to this clone: The same CDR3 is also encoded by other DNA sequences in this sample. This chain links TRBV27 with TRBJ2-1; a possible D gene is TRBD2 (6 bases). Trimming stripped 5 bases from V and 1 base from J, with 15 bases between. Looked up from germline, CDR1 is MNHEY and CDR2 is SMNVEV (reference sequence). This CDR3 has 16 residues. CDR3 nucleotides: TGTGCCAGCAGTCCCTCCCGCGGGGATTCCTACAATGAGCAGTTCTTC. Its protein is CASSPSRGDSYNEQFF.

The V call is TRBV19, the J call TRBJ1-1, with D unresolved. The length of the CDR3 is 12 residues. Germline assignment: CDR1 LNHDA and CDR2 SQIVND (reference sequence). Trimming left V 7 bases short and J 2 bases short, with 8 bases between. This CDR3 is CASKQINTEAFF. The CDR3 DNA follows: TGTGCCAGTAAACAGATCAACACTGAAGCTTTCTTT.